The TCR beta chain described here comes from a study of blood T cell repertoires in COVID-19. Study at large: From the United States, Italy and Spain came samples of acute and convalescent COVID-19.

The germline V and J ends were trimmed by 4 bases and 8 bases, with 12 bases remaining between them. Germline-derived CDR1 and CDR2 are SGDLS and YYNGEE. This CDR3 has 12 residues. In the source study's methods: Estimation of nucleated cell counts was performed using reference gene primer amplification. Clones were read by immunoSEQ multiplex PCR, and TCRdb kept only the in-frame ones, dropping some. D and trimming were read from the DNA, whereas the V and J calls and clone size are those reported in that table. The sample lists 220,000 or so clones, just over 85% occurring once. Assignments of participants to cohorts depended upon their own reported clinical history.

Sample: PBMCs or T cells enriched from blood (not recorded which). The receptor was derived from a woman aged 50 to 60 with acute COVID-19. The rearrangement uses TRBV9 and TRBJ1-2; a weak D match, TRBD1 (6 bases). The CDR3 nucleotides are TGTGCCAGCAGCCGGGACAATTACGGCTACACCTTC. Amino acids: CASSRDNYGYTF.